This TCR beta chain was captured in a study of T cell changes during pregnancy in multiple sclerosis (dated by TCRdb to the late 2010s). For context, the study as a whole: Changes in the T cell repertoire over the course of pregnancy were examined in this study in women with multiple sclerosis.

Reading the germline V gene gives CDR1 SGHTA and CDR2 FQGNSA. Counted from cysteine to phenylalanine, this CDR3 has 16 amino acids. CDR3 DNA is the only sequence kept; it has 48 bases, read in frame from the first base. At the junction V is shortened by 4 bases and J by 14 bases; bases outside the gene matches: 20. Note on this clone: It has no known antigen specificity. Base quality data are lacking; no much larger clone is found one base away.

The library was built by means of the immunoSEQ multiplex PCR assay. TCRdb limited this immuneACCESS table to in-frame rearrangements with V and J called. A share of clones is missing; checked studies link under half to unresolved V genes, and the rest is unexplained. The sample records about 68,000 clones, about 90% of which are singletons. The ten largest clones add up to more than 1.1% of the sample. Sample: peripheral blood, taken in the second trimester of pregnancy. This TCR came from a female donor in good health, enrolled as a control in a pregnancy study. The chain links TRBV7-2 with TRBJ2-1, with TRBD2 identical over 7 junction bases. CDR3 loop: CASSSLRSGIPRGEFF. The DNA sequence is as follows: TGTGCCAGCAGCTCTCTAAGGAGCGGGATTCCTAGGGGAGAGTTCTTC.